This T cell receptor (beta chain) was found in a study of radiation and T cells in renal cell carcinoma. Study findings and constraints: From baseline, blood top tumor clonotypes peaked at 2 weeks post-radiation. Baseline intratumoral clonotype presence is unknown without pretreatment biopsies.

Notes on this clone: Its antigen is not identified.

Clones were sequenced by immunoSEQ multiplex PCR, and TCRdb holds only the in-frame ones, with some missing. The top ten clones hold 10% to 15% of a sample with 150,000 to 180,000 clones, roughly 87% of them seen once. CDR3 length: 15 residues. The germline gives CDR1 SQVTM, CDR2 ANQGSEA. J lost 4 bases, V lost 1 base, and 9 bases had no gene match. Time point reported: blood 2 weeks post-SBRT. The treatment here: 15 Gy SBRT to primary tumor, nephrectomy 4 weeks later. Blood was sampled at baseline, 2 weeks and 4 weeks after SBRT. The patient's renal cell carcinoma had clear cell pathology. The specimen comprised blood, sampled from a patient whose treatment included radiotherapy and nephrectomy. The V gene is TRBV29-1, the J gene TRBJ2-7; 8 nucleotides line up with TRBD2. This TCR came from a woman aged 45 to 65 with renal cell carcinoma. The CDR3 DNA follows: TGCAGCGTTGAAGGGGTGAGCGGGGGCGCGTACGAGCAGTACTTC. Translation gives CSVEGVSGGAYEQYF.